This TCR beta chain was profiled in a study of blood T cells in healthy people across ages. Then a second PCR, running about 7 to 11 cycles, was carried out with a sample-barcoded 5' primer and a J-beta primer mix. Each CDR3 protein is one row after TCRdb ran MiXCR on the 5' RACE reads. The repertoire holds some 1.4 million distinct CDR3 sequences, approximately 40% seen once, with less than 8% in the top ten. Sequencing was performed on blood. This clonotype originated in a woman aged 18-35 years in good health.

The CDR3 reads CASSLEGWYSPLHF. The CDR3 coding sequence is TGTGCCAGCAGCTTAGAGGGCTGGTACTCACCCCTCCACTTT. The chain recombines TRBV11-2 with TRBJ1-6, with no clear D. V lost 0 bases and J 10 bases, leaving 10 bases between the germline ends. The CDR3 is 14 residues long. From germline, CDR1 is SGHAT and CDR2 FQNNGV. Full variable domain (outside the CDR3, taken from reference TRBV11-2 and TRBJ1-6): EAGVAQSPRYKIIEKRQSVAFWCNPISGHATLYWYQQILGQGPKLLIQFQNNGVVDDSQLPKDRFSAERLKGVDSTLKIQPAKLEDSAVYLCASSLEGWYSPLHFGNGTRLTVT.